These T cell receptor beta chains were read from a single sample in a study of blood T cell repertoires in COVID-19. Assay used: immunoSEQ multiplex PCR; TCRdb lists only in-frame clones, some missing. This sample has over 250,000 clones; 80% to 90% occur once, and the top ten carry 9.5% to 11%. Input material: peripheral blood. These receptors all stem from a woman aged 65 to 85 with acute or convalescent COVID-19. The CDR3 runs from the conserved cysteine through the conserved F or W. The D gene is left open where the match is weak. Not every row has a clone size; where given, it reads once, few, many or a size class.

J gene: TRBJ1-4; D gene: .; clone size: few; V gene: TRBV30; CDR3 protein: CAWSPQGRRDEKLFF; CDR3 DNA: TGTGCCTGGAGTCCACAGGGAAGGCGCGATGAAAAACTGTTTTTT
J gene: TRBJ1-3; D gene: .; clone size: .; V gene: TRBV5-4; CDR3 protein: CASSLASPGTKMVRNTIYF; CDR3 DNA: TGTGCCAGCAGCTTGGCCTCTCCCGGGACAAAGATGGTTCGTAACACCATATATTTT
J gene: TRBJ1-5; D gene: .; clone size: .; V gene: TRBV21-1; CDR3 protein: CASSSLAGNNQPQHF; CDR3 DNA: TGTGCCAGCAGCTCACTAGCAGGGAACAATCAGCCCCAGCATTTT
J gene: TRBJ1-1; D gene: TRBD1; clone size: few; V gene: TRBV27; CDR3 protein: CASSIDRGPGTEAFF; CDR3 DNA: TGTGCCAGCAGTATAGACAGGGGGCCGGGCACTGAAGCTTTCTTT
J gene: TRBJ1-6; D gene: .; clone size: once; V gene: TRBV6-5; CDR3 protein: CASSFTRDGALHF; CDR3 DNA: TGTGCCAGCAGTTTCACACGAGACGGGGCCCTCCACTTT
J gene: TRBJ2-3; D gene: .; clone size: once; V gene: TRBV2; CDR3 protein: CASRLGGPNTDTQYF; CDR3 DNA: TGTGCCAGCAGACTCGGGGGGCCCAACACAGATACGCAGTATTTT
J gene: TRBJ2-5; D gene: TRBD2; clone size: .; V gene: TRBV9; CDR3 protein: CASSVAVSGGAETQYF; CDR3 DNA: TGTGCCAGCAGCGTAGCGGTTAGCGGGGGGGCGGAGACCCAGTACTTC
J gene: TRBJ2-2; D gene: .; clone size: .; V gene: TRBV4-1; CDR3 protein: CASSQDRGLNTGELFF; CDR3 DNA: TGCGCCAGCAGCCAAGATAGGGGTCTGAACACCGGGGAGCTGTTTTTT
J gene: TRBJ1-2; D gene: .; clone size: once; V gene: TRBV5-6; CDR3 protein: CASSLQSGYGYTF; CDR3 DNA: TGTGCCAGCAGCCTCCAATCGGGCTATGGCTACACCTTC
J gene: TRBJ1-3; D gene: TRBD1; clone size: .; V gene: TRBV2; CDR3 protein: CASSAFQTGTGNTIYF; CDR3 DNA: TGTGCCAGCAGCGCTTTTCAGACAGGGACTGGAAACACCATATATTTT